This T cell receptor (beta chain) was sequenced in a study of CD8+CD57+ T cells in acquired aplastic anemia. Across the study: CD4+ and CD8+ cells, once sorted, gave DNA averaging roughly 3 ug. General study points: CD8+ Simpson's diversity showed no significant patient-control difference.

Worth noting for this clonotype: Its antigen remains unknown.

This CDR3 region has 13 residues. Germline V gives CDR1 SGHNT, CDR2 YYREEE (reference sequence). V gave up 1 base and J gave up 5 bases; unmatched junction bases: 1. CDR3 and TCR beta VDJ profiling relied on a genomic DNA template. MiXCR was run by TCRdb on the reads, yielding one entry per CDR3 protein. In the table there are 260,000 or so distinct CDR3 sequences, approximately 79% of which are singletons. The patients chosen for sequencing had shown expansion of CD8+CD57+ cells (detected by flow cytometry). A severe acquired aplastic anemia diagnosis applied to all patients. The sample consisted of sorted CD4+, CD8+, or CD8+CD57+ T cells (not recorded which) from PBMCs. The J gene is TRBJ2-3, the V gene TRBV5-4, with 7 nucleotides matching TRBD2. This receptor was obtained from a human donor with aplastic anemia. The CDR3 DNA follows: TGTGCCAGCAGCTTGCCTAGCGGAGATACGCAGTATTTT. The encoded protein is CASSLPSGDTQYF.